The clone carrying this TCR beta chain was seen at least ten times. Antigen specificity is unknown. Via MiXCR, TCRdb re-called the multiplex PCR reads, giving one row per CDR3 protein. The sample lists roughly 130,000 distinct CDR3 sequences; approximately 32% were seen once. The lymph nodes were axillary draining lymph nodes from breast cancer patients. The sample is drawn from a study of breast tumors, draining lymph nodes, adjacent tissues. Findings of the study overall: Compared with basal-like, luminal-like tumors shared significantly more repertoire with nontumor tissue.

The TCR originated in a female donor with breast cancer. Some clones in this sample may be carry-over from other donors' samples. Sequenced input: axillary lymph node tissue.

The CDR3 nucleotides are TGTGCCAGCAGTCCAGGGTATTACTACGAGCAGTACTTC. Its translation is CASSPGYYYEQYF. The V gene is TRBV28, the J gene TRBJ2-7; tentatively, D is TRBD1 (5 bases). The ends were cut back, 5 bases at V and 3 bases at J, with 11 bases in the middle. Per germline, CDR1 MDHEN and CDR2 SYDVKM. There are 13 residues in the CDR3.